Listed below are T cell receptor beta chains from one sample, sequenced in a study of blood T cells in healthy people across ages. TCRdb itself ran the 5' RACE reads through MiXCR, one entry per CDR3 protein. Of a few hundred thousand distinct CDR3 sequences listed, over 45% are singletons. Sequencing was performed on blood. The receptors stem from a man in his fifties or sixties in good health. CDR3s include the opening cysteine and the closing phenylalanine or tryptophan. The D gene is left open where the match is weak. A row's size may be missing; if present it is once, few, many or a size class.

D gene	V gene	J gene	clone size	CDR3 protein	CDR3 DNA
.	TRBV5-1	TRBJ2-1	.	CASSFGGASSYNEQFF	TGCGCCAGCAGCTTCGGCGGGGCCAGCTCCTACAATGAGCAGTTCTTC
.	TRBV20-1	TRBJ1-5	.	CSAKRDIRDQPQHF	TGCAGTGCCAAGCGGGACATCAGAGATCAGCCCCAGCATTTT
.	TRBV6-6	TRBJ2-5	.	CASRPRVIAQETQYF	TGTGCCAGCAGGCCCAGGGTTATCGCTCAGGAGACCCAGTACTTC
.	TRBV10-3	TRBJ2-7	.	CAISEVGSSYEQYF	TGTGCCATCAGTGAGGTCGGGAGCTCCTACGAGCAGTACTTC
TRBD2	TRBV20-1	TRBJ2-7	.	CSARSGTSRREQYF	TGCAGTGCTAGATCCGGGACTAGCCGTCGCGAGCAGTACTTC
TRBD1	TRBV7-8	TRBJ2-7	.	CASSPRQGASYEQYF	TGTGCCAGCAGCCCTCGACAGGGGGCTTCCTACGAGCAGTACTTC
TRBD1	TRBV29-1	TRBJ2-5	once	CSFCRDRLQETQYF	TGCAGCTTCTGTCGGGACAGGCTCCAAGAGACCCAGTACTTC
TRBD2	TRBV7-2	TRBJ2-1	.	CASSRREGICNEQFF	TGTGCCAGCAGCCGACGGGAGGGCATTTGCAATGAGCAGTTCTTC
.	TRBV3-1	TRBJ2-4	.	CASSLSSAGSGNIQYF	TGTGCCAGCAGCCTCTCCTCTGCAGGGAGTGGAAACATTCAGTACTTC
.	TRBV7-6	TRBJ2-1	.	CATGRGGASNEQFF	TGTGCCACTGGGAGGGGGGGGGCTTCTAATGAGCAGTTCTTC
.	TRBV12-3/TRBV12-4	TRBJ2-7	.	CASSISGTTLGSYEQYF	TGTGCCAGCAGTATCTCCGGGACAACGCTCGGGTCCTACGAGCAGTACTTC
.	TRBV28	TRBJ2-7	few	CASSSQAVLYNEQYF	TGTGCCAGCAGTTCACAGGCGGTTCTCTACAATGAGCAGTACTTC
.	TRBV11-2	TRBJ2-5	few	CASSLDVGGRGQTQYF	TGTGCCAGCAGCTTAGATGTTGGGGGCAGGGGACAGACCCAGTACTTC
.	TRBV18	TRBJ2-7	once	CASSPRSGVAYEQYF	TGTGCCAGCTCACCTCGGTCGGGAGTAGCCTACGAGCAGTACTTC
.	TRBV4-3	TRBJ2-7	.	CASSQAASRNEQYF	TGCGCCAGCAGCCAAGCGGCTAGCCGCAATGAGCAGTACTTC
.	TRBV20-1	TRBJ2-5	.	CSARRDLGRRETQYF	TGCAGTGCTAGGCGGGATTTAGGACGACGAGAGACCCAGTACTTC
TRBD2	TRBV11-2	TRBJ2-5	.	CASSPPGLAVLSQYF	TGTGCCAGCAGCCCCCCGGGACTAGCGGTTTTGTCCCAGTACTTC
TRBD2	TRBV3-1	TRBJ2-3	.	CASRRRLAGASTDTQYF	TGTGCCAGCAGACGTAGACTAGCGGGGGCCAGCACAGATACGCAGTATTTT
.	TRBV5-1	TRBJ2-7	.	CASSLVPYRSTYEQYF	TGCGCCAGCAGCTTGGTTCCATACCGGTCGACATACGAGCAGTACTTC
TRBD2	TRBV20-1	TRBJ2-5	.	CSAAGILAGHNEQYF	TGCAGTGCCGCCGGGATACTAGCGGGACACAATGAGCAGTACTTC
.	TRBV12-3/TRBV12-4	TRBJ1-1	.	CASSGIRGRTEAFF	TGTGCCAGCAGTGGTATTAGGGGGAGAACTGAAGCTTTCTTT
.	TRBV18	TRBJ2-7	.	CASSPDQTYEQYF	TGTGCCAGCTCACCGGACCAAACCTACGAGCAGTACTTC